The 22 T cell receptor beta chains reported below all come from one sample, sequenced in a study of vaccination and CD4 T cells after COVID-19. The sample's treatment: roughly nine-day PBMC culture with coronavirus spike peptide pools or control peptides (ViraFEST assay). CD4+ T cells that had been cultured provided DNA sequenced with the Oncomine TCR Beta short-read assay. MiXCR, applied by TCRdb to the PCR reads, yields one record per CDR3 protein. The table has around 19,000 distinct CDR3 sequences, roughly 49% seen once. Antigens for these TCRs are unknown. Material: CD4+ T cells from blood, cultured in vitro, obtained before SARS-CoV-2 vaccination. These receptor sequences come from a human donor who had recovered from COVID-19.

This sequence joins TRBV7-9 and TRBJ1-2; 9 nucleotides line up with TRBD1. Germline V gene lookup returns CDR1 SEHNR and CDR2 FQNEAQ (reference sequence). V shed 4 bases, J shed 6 bases, and the junction held 6 bases outside the gene matches. The CDR3 is 14 residues long. In DNA, the CDR3 is TGTGCCAGCAGCTCACCGGGACAGGGCGATGGCTACACCTTC. As protein: CASSSPGQGDGYTF.

The chain uses TRBV7-9 and TRBJ1-4, with TRBD1 matching over 8 bases. CDR1 is SEHNR, CDR2 FQNEAQ, per germline (reference sequence). J gave up 0 bases and V 5 bases, and 5 bases lay outside the gene matches. The CDR3 loop spans 16 amino acids. The CDR3, as DNA: TGTGCCAGCAGCCGTCAACAGGGGGCAACTAATGAAAAACTGTTTTTT. Translated, it gives CASSRQQGATNEKLFF. Complete variable domain (other parts from reference TRBV7-9 and TRBJ1-4): DTGVSQNPRHKITKRGQNVTFRCDPISEHNRLYWYRQTLGQGPEFLTYFQNEAQLEKSRLLSDRFSAERPKGSFSTLEIQRTEQGDSAMYLCASSRQQGATNEKLFFGSGTQLSVL.

The V and J genes are TRBV6-2 or TRBV6-3 and TRBJ2-7; 8 bases agree with TRBD1. J lost 5 bases, V lost 6 bases, and 6 bases had no gene match. Germline V lookup: CDR1 MNHEY, CDR2 SVGEGT. The CDR3 has 13 residues. This chain's CDR3 is CASSLEDRDEQYF. The CDR3 nucleotides are TGTGCCAGCAGCCTCGAGGACAGGGACGAGCAGTACTTC.

This clonotype was seen a few times. CDR3 coding DNA: TGCAGTGCGTACGGAGGGTTAAACACTGAAGCTTTCTTT. Encoded protein: CSAYGGLNTEAFF. The chain links TRBV20-1 to TRBJ1-1; D unresolved. Trimming cost V 6 bases and J 2 bases, with 13 bases left between them. CDR3 length: 13 amino acids. Germline CDR1 reads DFQATT; CDR2 reads SNEGSKA (reference sequence).

This rearrangement joins TRBV28 to TRBJ2-7; TRBD2 matches 9 bases. The CDR3 runs to 14 residues. Germline CDR1 MDHEN, CDR2 SYDVKM. The ends lost 8 bases at V and 7 bases at J; junction bases unmatched: 12. CDR3 DNA: TGTGCCAGCTGCCCTGGCGGGAGGGCCTTAGAGCAGTACTTC. It yields the protein CASCPGGRALEQYF.

The V call is TRBV20-1, the J call TRBJ2-1, with 7 bases aligning to TRBD1. Trimming took 5 bases from V and 7 from J; bases not matched to a gene: 5. The germline V gene encodes CDR1 DFQATT and CDR2 SNEGSKA (reference sequence). CDR3 length equals 12 residues. CDR3 region: CSAAGTDNEQFF. The CDR3 DNA reads as TGCAGTGCTGCCGGGACAGATAATGAGCAGTTCTTC.

This rearrangement joins TRBV7-7 to TRBJ2-1, with D possibly matching TRBD2 (6 bases). Germline lookup yields CDR1 SSHAT and CDR2 FNYEAQ (reference sequence). The CDR3 runs to 13 residues. V was trimmed by 1 base and J by 7 bases, leaving 8 bases between them. The DNA for the CDR3 is TGTGCCAGCAGCTTAGGGAGCGGGAATGAGCAGTTCTTC. Protein product: CASSLGSGNEQFF.

The chain combines TRBV20-1 with TRBJ1-5; D unclear. This CDR3 has 11 amino acids. V gave up 5 bases and J gave up 6 bases, with 8 bases separating them. Germline V CDR1 and CDR2: DFQATT, SNEGSKA (reference sequence). In DNA, the CDR3 is TGCAGTGCTCTCTGGGGTCAGCCCCAGCATTTT. It translates to CSALWGQPQHF.

The genes are TRBV20-1 and TRBJ2-1; the match to TRBD1 covers 7 bases. Per the germline V gene, CDR1 is DFQATT and CDR2 is SNEGSKA (reference sequence). This CDR3 is built from 12 residues. The J segment lost 9 bases and the V segment lost 4 bases, leaving 6 bases of the junction unmatched. The CDR3, as DNA: TGCAGTGCTATACAGGGGATGATTGAGCAGTTCTTC. It encodes CSAIQGMIEQFF.

The chain recombines TRBV11-2 with TRBJ1-6; TRBD1 matches at 10 bases. The V gene end was trimmed by 6 bases and the J gene end by 15 bases; junction bases not matched to a gene: 11. The germline gives CDR1 SGHAT, CDR2 FQNNGV. The CDR3 has 14 residues. The CDR3 DNA follows: TGTGCCAGCAGGGCCGGGACAGGGGTCCAGGACCTCCACTTT. Protein product: CASRAGTGVQDLHF.

The V and J genes are TRBV20-1 and TRBJ2-5, with TRBD2 identical over 14 bases. J lost 4 bases, V lost 6 bases, and 4 bases had no gene match. The CDR3 covers 14 residues. Germline loops: CDR1 DFQATT, CDR2 SNEGSKA (reference sequence). CDR3 amino acids: CSAWTSGRPETQYF. The CDR3 coding sequence is TGCAGTGCGTGGACTAGCGGGAGGCCAGAGACCCAGTACTTC.

The sample holds a few counts of this clonotype. The rearrangement links TRBV7-3 to TRBJ2-3; D tentatively fits TRBD1 or TRBD2 (6 bases each). The length of the CDR3 is 15 residues. The germline V and J ends were trimmed by 2 bases and 2 bases, with 11 bases remaining between them. Germline CDR1 reads SGHTA; CDR2 reads FQGTGA. The CDR3 loop is CASSLRRGPTDTQYF. The CDR3 DNA reads as TGTGCCAGCAGCTTACGCCGGGGGCCCACAGATACGCAGTATTTT.

The V gene is TRBV20-1, the J gene TRBJ2-7, with D unclear. Trimming stripped 3 bases from V and 6 bases from J, with 12 bases between. CDR1 is DFQATT, CDR2 SNEGSKA, per germline (reference sequence). CDR3 size: 12 residues. The CDR3 reads CSASDGRVEQYF. DNA of the CDR3: TGCAGTGCTAGCGATGGTAGAGTCGAGCAGTACTTC.

V is TRBV19 and J is TRBJ1-5; D gene uncertain. CDR1 LNHDA and CDR2 SQIVND come from the germline V gene (reference sequence). Trimming removed 0 bases from V and 7 bases from J, with 7 bases in between. CDR3 size: 13 residues. CDR3 residues: CASSIDRRQPQHF. The CDR3 nucleotides are TGTGCCAGTAGTATAGACAGGAGGCAGCCCCAGCATTTT.

The CDR3 reads CASSSGQFYGYTF. In DNA form, the CDR3 reads TGTGCCAGCAGCTCAGGACAGTTCTATGGCTACACCTTC. The chain uses TRBV7-9 and TRBJ1-2; D is perhaps TRBD1 (6 bases). CDR1 is SEHNR and CDR2 is FQNEAQ in the germline V gene (reference sequence). The CDR3 loop spans 13 amino acids. V was cut by 4 bases and J by 4 bases, with 10 bases left in between.

This clonotype was found a few times. The chain carries TRBV6-1 and TRBJ1-1; D ambiguous. Trimming left V 6 bases short and J 1 base short, with 3 bases between. Germline V CDR1 and CDR2: MNHNS, SASEGT. The CDR3 extends over 11 amino acids. The CDR3 DNA is TGTGCCAGCAGGAAGAACACTGAAGCTTTCTTT. As protein: CASRKNTEAFF.

This clonotype was seen a handful of times. The V and J genes are TRBV20-1 and TRBJ1-6; D is perhaps TRBD1 (6 bases). Germline lookup yields CDR1 DFQATT and CDR2 SNEGSKA (reference sequence). V lost 1 base and J 7 bases, leaving 11 bases between the germline ends. The CDR3 spans 14 residues. In DNA, the CDR3 is TGCAGTGCTAGAGGCGGCGGGACAAATTCACCCCTCCACTTT. This sequence encodes CSARGGGTNSPLHF.

This sequence joins TRBV20-1 and TRBJ2-7; 7 nucleotides line up with TRBD2. J gave up 1 base and V 6 bases, and 15 bases lay outside the gene matches. The CDR3 totals 16 residues. Germline V gives CDR1 DFQATT, CDR2 SNEGSKA (reference sequence). This chain's CDR3 is CSANGGGRGWSYEQYF. CDR3 nucleotides: TGCAGTGCGAACGGCGGTGGGCGGGGGTGGTCCTACGAGCAGTACTTC.

This clonotype was observed a handful of times. CDR3 region: CASSQSPQGPETQYF. CDR3 DNA: TGCGCCAGCAGTCAATCGCCCCAGGGGCCAGAGACCCAGTACTTC. The chain joins TRBV23-1 to TRBJ2-5; possibly TRBD1 for D (6 bases). TRBV23-1 is sorted into the ORF group, with uncertain function. V shed 0 bases and J shed 4 bases, with 12 bases lying between them. This CDR3 is 15 amino acids long.

The CDR3 DNA sequence: TGTGCCAGCAGCGTAGCACCGGGAATCGACGAGCAGTACTTC. Translation: CASSVAPGIDEQYF. The chain couples TRBV9 to TRBJ2-7; D possibly corresponds to TRBD2 (5 bases). V was trimmed by 0 bases and J by 5 bases, leaving 12 bases between them. CDR3 size: 14 residues. The V gene's germline CDR1 is SGDLS and CDR2 YYNGEE.

The V gene is TRBV15, the J gene TRBJ2-5; no clear D gene. V was shortened by 5 bases and J by 2 bases, with 21 bases between the two germline ends. Germline-derived CDR1 and CDR2 are LNHNV and YYDKDF (reference sequence). The CDR3 sequence is 17 residues long. CDR3 region: CATSSGRVLWRQETQYF. CDR3 in DNA: TGTGCCACCAGCTCAGGTCGGGTTTTGTGGCGGCAAGAGACCCAGTACTTC.

The chain carries TRBV7-9 and TRBJ1-3; D is unresolved. The length of the CDR3 is 14 residues. Trimming removed 5 bases from V and 2 bases from J, with 10 bases in between. CDR1 is SEHNR and CDR2 is FQNEAQ in the germline V gene (reference sequence). The CDR3 protein is CASSLGGTGNTIYF. Here the CDR3 DNA reads TGTGCCAGCAGCCTGGGCGGGACTGGAAACACCATATATTTT.